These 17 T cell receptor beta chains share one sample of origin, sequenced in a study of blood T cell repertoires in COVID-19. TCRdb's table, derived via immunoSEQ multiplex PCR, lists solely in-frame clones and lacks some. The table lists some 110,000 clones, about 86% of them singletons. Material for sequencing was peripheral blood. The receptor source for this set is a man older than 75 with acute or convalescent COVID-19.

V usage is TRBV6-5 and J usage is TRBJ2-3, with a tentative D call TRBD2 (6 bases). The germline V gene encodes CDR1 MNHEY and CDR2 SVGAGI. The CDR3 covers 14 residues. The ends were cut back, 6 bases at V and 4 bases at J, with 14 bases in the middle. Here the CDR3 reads CASRGLLVADTQYF. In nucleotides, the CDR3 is TGTGCCAGCAGGGGACTCCTCGTCGCAGATACGCAGTATTTT.

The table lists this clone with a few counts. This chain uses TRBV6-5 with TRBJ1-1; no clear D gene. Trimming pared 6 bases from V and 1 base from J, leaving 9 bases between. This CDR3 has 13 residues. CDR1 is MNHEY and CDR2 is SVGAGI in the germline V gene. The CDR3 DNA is TGTGCCAGCAGCAAACAGAGGAACACTGAAGCTTTCTTT. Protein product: CASSKQRNTEAFF.

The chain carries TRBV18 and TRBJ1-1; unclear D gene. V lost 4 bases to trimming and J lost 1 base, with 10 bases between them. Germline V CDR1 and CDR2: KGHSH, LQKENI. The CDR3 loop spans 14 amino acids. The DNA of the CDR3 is TGTGCCAGCTCACTCGGACGGGGGAACACTGAAGCTTTCTTT. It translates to CASSLGRGNTEAFF.

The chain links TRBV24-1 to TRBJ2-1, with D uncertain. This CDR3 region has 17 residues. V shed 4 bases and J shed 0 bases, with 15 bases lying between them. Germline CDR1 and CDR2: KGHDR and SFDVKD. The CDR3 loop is CATSDTSGSSSYNEQFF. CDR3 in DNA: TGTGCCACCAGTGACACCTCAGGTTCGAGCTCCTACAATGAGCAGTTCTTC.

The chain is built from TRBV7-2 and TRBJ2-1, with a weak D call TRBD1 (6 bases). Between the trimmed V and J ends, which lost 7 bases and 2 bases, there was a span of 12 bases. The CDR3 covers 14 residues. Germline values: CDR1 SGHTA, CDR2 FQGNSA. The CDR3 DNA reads TGTGCCAGCAAACAGGGTCCCACCTACAATGAGCAGTTCTTC. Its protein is CASKQGPTYNEQFF. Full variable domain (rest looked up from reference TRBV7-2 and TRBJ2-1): GAGVSQSPSNKVTEKGKDVELRCDPISGHTALYWYRQSLGQGLEFLIYFQGNSAPDKSGLPSDRFSAERTGGSVSTLTIQRTQQEDSAVYLCASKQGPTYNEQFFGPGTRLTVL.

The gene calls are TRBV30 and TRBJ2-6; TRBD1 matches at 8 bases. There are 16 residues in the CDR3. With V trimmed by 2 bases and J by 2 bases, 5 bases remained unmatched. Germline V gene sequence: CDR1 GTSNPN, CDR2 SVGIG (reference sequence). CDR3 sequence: CAWSWTGSAGANVLTF. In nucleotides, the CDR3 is TGTGCCTGGAGTTGGACAGGGAGCGCTGGGGCCAACGTCCTGACTTTC.

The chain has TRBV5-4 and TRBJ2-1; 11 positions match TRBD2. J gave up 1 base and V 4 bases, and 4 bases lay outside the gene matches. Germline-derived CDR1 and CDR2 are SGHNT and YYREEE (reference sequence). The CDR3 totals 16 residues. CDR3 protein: CASSRGLADSYNEQFF. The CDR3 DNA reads TGTGCCAGCAGCAGGGGACTAGCGGATTCCTACAATGAGCAGTTCTTC. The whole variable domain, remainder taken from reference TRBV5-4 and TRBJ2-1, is ETGVTQSPTHLIKTRGQQVTLRCSSQSGHNTVSWYQQALGQGPQFIFQYYREEENGRGNFPPRFSGLQFPNYSSELNVNALELDDSALYLCASSRGLADSYNEQFFGPGTRLTVL.

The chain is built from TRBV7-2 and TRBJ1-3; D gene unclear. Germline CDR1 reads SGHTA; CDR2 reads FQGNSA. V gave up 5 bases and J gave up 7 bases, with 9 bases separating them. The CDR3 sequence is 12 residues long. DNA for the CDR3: TGTGCCAGCAGCCCGGGGAGGAACACCATATATTTT. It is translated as CASSPGRNTIYF.

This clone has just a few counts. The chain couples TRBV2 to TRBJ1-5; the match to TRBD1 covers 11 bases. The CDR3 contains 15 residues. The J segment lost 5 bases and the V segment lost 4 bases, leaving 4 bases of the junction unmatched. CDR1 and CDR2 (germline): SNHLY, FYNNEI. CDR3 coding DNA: TGTGCCAGCAGTGCGGGACAGGGGGGTCATCAGCCCCAGCATTTT. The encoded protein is CASSAGQGGHQPQHF.

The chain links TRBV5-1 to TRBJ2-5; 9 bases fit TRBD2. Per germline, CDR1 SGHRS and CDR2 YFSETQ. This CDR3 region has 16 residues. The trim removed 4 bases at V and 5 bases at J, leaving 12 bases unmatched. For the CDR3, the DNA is TGCGCCAGCAGCATACGGACTAGCGCTCCTCCGGAGACCCAGTACTTC. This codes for CASSIRTSAPPETQYF. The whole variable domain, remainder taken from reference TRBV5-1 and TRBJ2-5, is KAGVTQTPRYLIKTRGQQVTLSCSPISGHRSVSWYQQTPGQGLQFLFEYFSETQRNKGNFPGRFSGRQFSNSRSEMNVSTLELGDSALYLCASSIRTSAPPETQYFGPGTRLLVL.

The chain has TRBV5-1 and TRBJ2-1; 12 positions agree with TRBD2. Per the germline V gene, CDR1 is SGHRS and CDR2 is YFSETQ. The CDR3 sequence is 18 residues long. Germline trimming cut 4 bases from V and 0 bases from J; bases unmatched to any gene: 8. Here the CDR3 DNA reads TGCGCCAGCAGCCCGGCTAGCGGGGGGGAGAGCTCCTACAATGAGCAGTTCTTC. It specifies CASSPASGGESSYNEQFF.

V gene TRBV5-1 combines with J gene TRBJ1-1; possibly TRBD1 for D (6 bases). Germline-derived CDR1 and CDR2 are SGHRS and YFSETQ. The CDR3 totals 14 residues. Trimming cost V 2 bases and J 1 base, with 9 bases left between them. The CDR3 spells CASSFGTRNTEAFF. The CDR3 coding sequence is TGCGCCAGCAGCTTTGGGACAAGGAACACTGAAGCTTTCTTT.

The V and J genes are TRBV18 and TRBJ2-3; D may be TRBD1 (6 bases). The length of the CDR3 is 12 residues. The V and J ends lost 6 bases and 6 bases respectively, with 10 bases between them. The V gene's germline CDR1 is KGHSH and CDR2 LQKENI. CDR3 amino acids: CASSQGTDTQYF. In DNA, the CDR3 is TGTGCCAGCTCCCAGGGGACGGATACGCAGTATTTT.

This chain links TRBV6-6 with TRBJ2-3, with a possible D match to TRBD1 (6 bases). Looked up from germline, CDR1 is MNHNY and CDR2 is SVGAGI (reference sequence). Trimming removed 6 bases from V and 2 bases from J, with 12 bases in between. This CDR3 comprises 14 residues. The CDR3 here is CASSRTVPTDTQYF. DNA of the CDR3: TGTGCCAGCAGCCGGACAGTACCCACAGATACGCAGTATTTT.

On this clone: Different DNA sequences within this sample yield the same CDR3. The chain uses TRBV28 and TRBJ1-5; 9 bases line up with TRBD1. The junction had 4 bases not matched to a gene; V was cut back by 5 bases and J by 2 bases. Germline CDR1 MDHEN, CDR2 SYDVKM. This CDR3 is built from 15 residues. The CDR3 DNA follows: TGTGCCAGCAGTCCGAGGACAGGGGGCAATCAGCCCCAGCATTTT. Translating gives CASSPRTGGNQPQHF.

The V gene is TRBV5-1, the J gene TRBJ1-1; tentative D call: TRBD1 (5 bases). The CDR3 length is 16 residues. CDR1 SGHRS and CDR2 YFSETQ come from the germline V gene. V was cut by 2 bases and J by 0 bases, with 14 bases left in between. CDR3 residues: CASSLQLRTMNTEAFF. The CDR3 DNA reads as TGCGCCAGCAGCTTACAACTCCGGACAATGAACACTGAAGCTTTCTTT.

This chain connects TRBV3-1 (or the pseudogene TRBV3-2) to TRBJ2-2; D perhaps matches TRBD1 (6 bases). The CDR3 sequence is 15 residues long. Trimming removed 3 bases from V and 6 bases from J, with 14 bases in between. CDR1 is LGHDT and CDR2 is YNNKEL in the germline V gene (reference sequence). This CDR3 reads CASSQVSGAAGELFF. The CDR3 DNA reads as TGTGCCAGCAGCCAGGTGTCAGGGGCGGCCGGGGAGCTGTTTTTT.